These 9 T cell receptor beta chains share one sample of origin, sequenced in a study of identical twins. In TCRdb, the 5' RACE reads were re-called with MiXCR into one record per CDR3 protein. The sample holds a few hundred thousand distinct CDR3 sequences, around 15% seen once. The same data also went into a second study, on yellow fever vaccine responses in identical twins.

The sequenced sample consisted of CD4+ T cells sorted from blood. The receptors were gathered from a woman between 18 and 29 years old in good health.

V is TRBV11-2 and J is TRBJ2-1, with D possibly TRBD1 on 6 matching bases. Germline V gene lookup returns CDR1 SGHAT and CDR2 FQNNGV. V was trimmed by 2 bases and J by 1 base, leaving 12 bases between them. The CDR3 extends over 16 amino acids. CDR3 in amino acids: CASSLTTRGSYNEQFF. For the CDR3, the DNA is TGTGCCAGCAGCTTAACTACTAGGGGGTCCTACAATGAGCAGTTCTTC.

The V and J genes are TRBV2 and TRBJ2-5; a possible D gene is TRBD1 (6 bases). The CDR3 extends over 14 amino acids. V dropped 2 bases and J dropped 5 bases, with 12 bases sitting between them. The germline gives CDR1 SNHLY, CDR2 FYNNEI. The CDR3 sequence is CASSERTASETQYF. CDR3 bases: TGTGCCAGCAGTGAAAGGACAGCGAGTGAGACCCAGTACTTC.

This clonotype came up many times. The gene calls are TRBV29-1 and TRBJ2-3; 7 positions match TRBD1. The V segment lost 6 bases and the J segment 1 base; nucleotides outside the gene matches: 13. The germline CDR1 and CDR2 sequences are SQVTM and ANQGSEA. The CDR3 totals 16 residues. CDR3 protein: CSVVGPQGRGTDTQYF. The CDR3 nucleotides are TGCAGCGTCGTCGGCCCACAGGGGCGCGGCACAGATACGCAGTATTTT.

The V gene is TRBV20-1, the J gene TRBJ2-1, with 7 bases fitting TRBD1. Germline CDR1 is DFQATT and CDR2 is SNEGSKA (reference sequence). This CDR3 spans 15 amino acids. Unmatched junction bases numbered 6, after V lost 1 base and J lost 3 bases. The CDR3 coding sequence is TGCAGTGCTAGAGTCCAACAGGGGCACTACAATGAGCAGTTCTTC. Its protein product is CSARVQQGHYNEQFF.

The CDR3 sequence is CASSFQPLGLAGPPTEQFF. The CDR3 DNA follows: TGTGCCAGCAGTTTTCAACCTTTAGGACTAGCGGGCCCACCCACGGAGCAGTTCTTC. The chain employs TRBV12-3 or TRBV12-4 and TRBJ2-1; 11 bases line up with TRBD2. After removal of 3 bases from V and 10 bases from J, the junction contained 20 bases not matched to a gene. This CDR3 region has 19 residues.

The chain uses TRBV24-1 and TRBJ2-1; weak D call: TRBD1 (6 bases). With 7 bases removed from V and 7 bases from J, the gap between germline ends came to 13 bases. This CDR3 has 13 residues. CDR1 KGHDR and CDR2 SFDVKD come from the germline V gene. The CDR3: CATRAGVGNEQFF. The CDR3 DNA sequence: TGTGCCACCAGGGCAGGGGTTGGGAATGAGCAGTTCTTC.

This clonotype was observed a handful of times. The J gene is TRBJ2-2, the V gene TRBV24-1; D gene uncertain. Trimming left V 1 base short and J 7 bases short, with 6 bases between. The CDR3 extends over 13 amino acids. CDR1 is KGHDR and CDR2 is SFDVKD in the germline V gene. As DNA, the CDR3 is TGTGCCACCAGTGATTTTGGAAGCGGGGAGCTGTTTTTT. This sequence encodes CATSDFGSGELFF.

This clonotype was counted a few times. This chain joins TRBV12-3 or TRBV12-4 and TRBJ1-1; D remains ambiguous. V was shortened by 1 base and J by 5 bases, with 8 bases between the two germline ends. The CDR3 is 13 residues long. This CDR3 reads CASSLGERTEAFF. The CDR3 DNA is TGTGCCAGCAGTTTAGGGGAAAGAACTGAAGCTTTCTTT.

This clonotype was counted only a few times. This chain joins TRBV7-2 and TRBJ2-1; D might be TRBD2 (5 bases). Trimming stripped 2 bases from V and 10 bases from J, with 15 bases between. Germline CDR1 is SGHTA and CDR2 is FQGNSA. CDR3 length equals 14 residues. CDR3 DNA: TGTGCCAGCAGCTTAAGTCTAGCCGGAGGCGAGCAGTTCTTC. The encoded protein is CASSLSLAGGEQFF.